A selection of T cell receptor beta chains follows, all from one sample in a study of OX40 agonist ivuxolimab in advanced cancers. Assay used: immunoSEQ multiplex PCR; TCRdb lists only in-frame clones, some missing. The profile shows 50,000 to 75,000 clones, 92% of them singletons. The sample here was CD4+ or CD8+ T cells sorted from blood, taken in a trial of the OX40 agonist ivuxolimab. The source of these receptors is an adult with an advanced solid tumor such as melanoma, head and neck, liver or kidney cancer. The CDR3 runs from the conserved cysteine through the conserved F or W. D genes are given only for firm matches. A clone size is listed for some rows: how often the clone was seen (once, few, many), or a class if it is expanded.

v_gene	abundance	j_gene	d_gene	CDR3aa	CDR3nt
TRBV25-1	-	TRBJ2-1	TRBD1	CASSDVNRGYNEQFF	TGTGCCAGCAGTGATGTCAACAGGGGGTACAATGAGCAGTTCTTC
TRBV6-6	once	TRBJ2-7	TRBD1	CASSYPGGYEQYF	TGTGCCAGCAGTTACCCAGGGGGCTACGAGCAGTACTTC
TRBV7-9	-	TRBJ1-1	-	CASSLAVMNTEAFF	TGTGCCAGCAGCTTAGCAGTAATGAACACTGAAGCTTTCTTT
TRBV30	-	TRBJ1-1	-	CAWSIGGPEAFF	TGTGCCTGGAGTATAGGAGGGCCTGAAGCTTTCTTT
TRBV27	once	TRBJ2-5	TRBD1	CASSSGQAQETQYF	TGTGCCAGCAGTTCAGGACAGGCTCAAGAGACCCAGTACTTC
TRBV6-5	-	TRBJ2-5	TRBD2	CASKTSGGRETQYF	TGTGCCAGTAAGACTAGCGGGGGGCGGGAGACCCAGTACTTC
TRBV7-3	once	TRBJ2-7	-	CASSPRGGAYEQYF	TGTGCCAGCAGCCCTCGAGGAGGTGCCTACGAGCAGTACTTC
TRBV6-5	-	TRBJ2-7	-	CASSYMGEQYF	TGTGCCAGCAGTTACATGGGCGAGCAGTACTTC
TRBV19	-	TRBJ2-1	-	CASSIPRQGSYNEQFF	TGTGCCAGTAGTATCCCCCGCCAGGGTTCCTACAATGAGCAGTTCTTC
TRBV30	-	TRBJ1-5	-	CAWGDRSNQPQHF	TGTGCCTGGGGCGACAGGAGCAATCAGCCCCAGCATTTT
TRBV5-4	-	TRBJ2-5	-	CASRPSTSQETQYF	TGTGCCAGCAGGCCCTCTACTAGCCAAGAGACCCAGTACTTC
TRBV7-9	-	TRBJ1-2	TRBD1	CASSSRTGPHGYTF	TGTGCCAGCAGCTCACGGACAGGGCCGCATGGCTACACCTTC
TRBV5-1	-	TRBJ2-7	-	CASSPRVGDEQYF	TGCGCCAGCAGCCCGAGGGTTGGGGACGAGCAGTACTTC
TRBV5-1	-	TRBJ1-6	TRBD1	CASSQEATGLNSPLHF	TGCGCCAGCAGCCAGGAAGCGACAGGGCTGAATTCACCCCTCCACTTT
TRBV4-2	-	TRBJ1-2	-	CASSQDPGANYGYTF	TGTGCCAGCAGCCAAGACCCGGGAGCTAACTATGGCTACACCTTC
TRBV5-4	-	TRBJ2-3	-	CASSSVWRGREHGDTQYF	TGTGCCAGCAGCTCGGTATGGCGTGGGAGAGAACATGGGGATACGCAGTATTTT
TRBV10-1	-	TRBJ2-4	-	CASSEGSRALLAKNIQYF	TGCGCCAGCAGTGAGGGTAGCAGGGCACTCCTAGCCAAAAACATTCAGTACTTC
TRBV30	few	TRBJ1-1	-	CAWVELAGLMNTEAFF	TGTGCCTGGGTAGAATTGGCAGGACTGATGAACACTGAAGCTTTCTTT
TRBV7-2	once	TRBJ1-6	-	CASSARVGAHNSPLHF	TGTGCCAGCAGCGCTCGTGTTGGGGCTCATAATTCACCCCTCCACTTT